This T cell receptor (beta chain) comes out of a study of T-cell reconstitution after alpha-beta-depleted transplantation in children. General study findings and limits: From newly produced T cells came most of the T-cell counts and diversity one year after transplant. As was reported, about two months after transplant, alpha-beta T cells came from several hundred expanded graft clones.

This clonotype was observed at least ten times. Its antigen is undetermined. Library preparation (for TCRbeta) was performed with unique molecular identifiers. TCRdb re-called the PCR reads through MiXCR, storing one row per CDR3 protein. The repertoire holds 480,000 or so distinct CDR3 sequences, with over 9.5% as singletons. This CDR3 is built from 14 residues. Trimming stripped 4 bases from V and 6 bases from J, with 17 bases between. CDR1 and CDR2 from the germline V gene are SGHRS and YFSETQ. The TCR originated in a child aged 2 to 10 with inherited bone marrow failure, due to receive a stem cell transplant. The sequenced sample was PBMCs, obtained before TCRalphabeta/CD19-depleted stem cell transplant. The chain uses TRBV5-1 and TRBJ2-7; D remains unclear. Written as DNA, the CDR3 is TGCGCCAGCAGCCTCAGTTACCCCCCCGGCGAGCAGTACTTC. Its protein product is CASSLSYPPGEQYF.